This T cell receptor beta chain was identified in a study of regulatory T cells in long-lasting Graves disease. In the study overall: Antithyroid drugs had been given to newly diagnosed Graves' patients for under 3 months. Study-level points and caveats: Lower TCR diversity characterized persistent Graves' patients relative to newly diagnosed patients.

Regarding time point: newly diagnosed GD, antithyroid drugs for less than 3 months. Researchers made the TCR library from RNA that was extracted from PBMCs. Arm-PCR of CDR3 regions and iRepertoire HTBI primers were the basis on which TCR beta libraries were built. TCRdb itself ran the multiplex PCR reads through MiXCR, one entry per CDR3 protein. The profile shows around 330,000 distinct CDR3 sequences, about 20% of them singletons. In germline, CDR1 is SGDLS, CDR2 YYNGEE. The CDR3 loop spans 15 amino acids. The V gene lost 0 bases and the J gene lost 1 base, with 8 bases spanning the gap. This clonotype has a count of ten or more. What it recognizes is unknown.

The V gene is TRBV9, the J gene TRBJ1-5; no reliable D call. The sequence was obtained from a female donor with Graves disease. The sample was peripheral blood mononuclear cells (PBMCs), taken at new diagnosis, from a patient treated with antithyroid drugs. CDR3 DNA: TGTGCCAGCAGCGTAGAAGGGAAGAGCAATCAGCCCCAGCATTTT. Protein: CASSVEGKSNQPQHF.